Listed below are T cell receptor beta chains from one sample, sequenced in a study of T cells after yellow fever vaccination. TCRdb redid the calling of the 5' RACE reads with MiXCR, one entry per CDR3 protein. The sample records over 150,000 distinct CDR3 sequences, 6% to 7.5% being singletons. Source: CD4+ T cells sorted from PBMCs, taken 5 days after the first yellow fever vaccination. Every receptor here comes from a man aged 18 to 29 who received the YFV17D yellow fever vaccine. CDR3s include the opening cysteine and the closing phenylalanine or tryptophan. Fields, in order: V gene, CDR3 length, J gene, D gene, clone size, CDR3 DNA, CDR3 protein. A D gene is named only where the DNA matches it firmly. Each size is how often the clone was seen (once, few, many) or a class if it is expanded.

v_call: TRBV6-6; cdr3_length: 12; j_call: TRBJ1-1; d_call: .; clone_size: many; cdr3_nt: TGTGCCAGCAGTTCCGGCGGAGAAGAGGCTTTCTTT; cdr3_aa: CASSSGGEEAFF
v_call: TRBV5-5; cdr3_length: 14; j_call: TRBJ1-6; d_call: .; clone_size: few; cdr3_nt: TGTGCCAGCAGCTTGGATGGTTTCCATTCACCCCTCCACTTT; cdr3_aa: CASSLDGFHSPLHF
v_call: TRBV7-9; cdr3_length: 14; j_call: TRBJ2-1; d_call: .; clone_size: many; cdr3_nt: TGTGCCAGCAGCTTAGTTCGGCAGGACAATGAGCAGTTCTTC; cdr3_aa: CASSLVRQDNEQFF
v_call: TRBV11-2; cdr3_length: 17; j_call: TRBJ2-6; d_call: .; clone_size: few; cdr3_nt: TGTGCCAGCACCCCGGGGGAGGGGGTAGCTGGGGCCAACGTCCTGACTTTC; cdr3_aa: CASTPGEGVAGANVLTF
v_call: TRBV7-2; cdr3_length: 16; j_call: TRBJ2-3; d_call: TRBD2; clone_size: many; cdr3_nt: TGTGCCAGCAGGTTGGGGGGAGGGCCTAGCACAGATACGCAGTATTTT; cdr3_aa: CASRLGGGPSTDTQYF
v_call: TRBV9; cdr3_length: 13; j_call: TRBJ2-2; d_call: .; clone_size: many; cdr3_nt: TGTGCCAGCAGCCGATTTAACACCGGGGAGCTGTTTTTT; cdr3_aa: CASSRFNTGELFF
v_call: TRBV29-1; cdr3_length: 13; j_call: TRBJ2-7; d_call: .; clone_size: many; cdr3_nt: TGCAGCGTTGCGCTGCCGAGCTCCTACGAGCAGTACTTC; cdr3_aa: CSVALPSSYEQYF
v_call: TRBV27; cdr3_length: 11; j_call: TRBJ2-3; d_call: .; clone_size: many; cdr3_nt: TGTGCCAGCAGTGCTAGAGGTACGCAGTATTTT; cdr3_aa: CASSARGTQYF
v_call: TRBV11-2; cdr3_length: 21; j_call: TRBJ1-6; d_call: TRBD1; clone_size: few; cdr3_nt: TGTGCCAGCAGCTTAGAATCCGGGACAGGGGTTCCCAGCTCCTATAATTCACCCCTCCACTTT; cdr3_aa: CASSLESGTGVPSSYNSPLHF
v_call: TRBV20-1; cdr3_length: 13; j_call: TRBJ2-5; d_call: .; clone_size: few; cdr3_nt: TGCAGTGCCATAAGCGGTTACCAAGAGACCCAGTACTTC; cdr3_aa: CSAISGYQETQYF
v_call: TRBV5-4; cdr3_length: 16; j_call: TRBJ2-3; d_call: .; clone_size: few; cdr3_nt: TGTGCCAGCAGCTCAAGACTAGACTGGTCGGGGGATACGCAGTATTTT; cdr3_aa: CASSSRLDWSGDTQYF
v_call: TRBV6-5; cdr3_length: 15; j_call: TRBJ2-1; d_call: TRBD2; clone_size: many; cdr3_nt: TGTGCCAGCAGTTACGCTAGCGGGGGGGCACATGAGCAGTTCTTC; cdr3_aa: CASSYASGGAHEQFF
v_call: TRBV15; cdr3_length: 15; j_call: TRBJ2-1; d_call: TRBD2; clone_size: few; cdr3_nt: TGTGCCACCAGCAGAGTCGGGGGGGCCTACAATGAGCAGTTCTTC; cdr3_aa: CATSRVGGAYNEQFF
v_call: TRBV6-2/TRBV6-3; cdr3_length: 14; j_call: TRBJ2-6; d_call: .; clone_size: many; cdr3_nt: TGTGCCAGCTTCCAGGGCTCTGGGGCCAACGTCCTGACTTTC; cdr3_aa: CASFQGSGANVLTF
v_call: TRBV3-1; cdr3_length: 14; j_call: TRBJ2-1; d_call: TRBD1; clone_size: many; cdr3_nt: TGTGCCAGCAGCCACAGGACAGGGGAAGATGAGCAGTTCTTC; cdr3_aa: CASSHRTGEDEQFF
v_call: TRBV5-1; cdr3_length: 14; j_call: TRBJ1-1; d_call: .; clone_size: many; cdr3_nt: TGCGCCAGCAGCTTCCAGGGGTACGGCACTGAAGCTTTCTTT; cdr3_aa: CASSFQGYGTEAFF
v_call: TRBV12-3/TRBV12-4; cdr3_length: 13; j_call: TRBJ2-5; d_call: TRBD2; clone_size: many; cdr3_nt: TGTGCCAGCAGTCCGCTAGCGGGGGAGACCCAGTACTTC; cdr3_aa: CASSPLAGETQYF